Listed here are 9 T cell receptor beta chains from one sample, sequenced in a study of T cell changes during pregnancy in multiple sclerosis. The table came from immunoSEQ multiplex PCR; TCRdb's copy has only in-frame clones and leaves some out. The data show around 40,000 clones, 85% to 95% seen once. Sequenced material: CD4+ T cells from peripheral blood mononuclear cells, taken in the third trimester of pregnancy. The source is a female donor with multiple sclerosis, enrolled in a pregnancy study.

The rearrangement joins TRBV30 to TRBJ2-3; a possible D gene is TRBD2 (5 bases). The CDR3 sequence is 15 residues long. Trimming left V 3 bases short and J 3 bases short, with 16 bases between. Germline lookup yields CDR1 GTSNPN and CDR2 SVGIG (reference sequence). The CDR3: CAWSLLKLGTDTQYF. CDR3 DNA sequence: TGTGCCTGGAGCCTTCTCAAACTAGGGACAGATACGCAGTATTTT. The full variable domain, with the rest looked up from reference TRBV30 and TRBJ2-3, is SQTIHQWPATLVQPVGSPLSLECTVEGTSNPNLYWYRQAAGRGLQLLFYSVGIGQISSEVPQNLSASRPQDRQFILSSKKLLLSDSGFYLCAWSLLKLGTDTQYFGPGTRLTVL.

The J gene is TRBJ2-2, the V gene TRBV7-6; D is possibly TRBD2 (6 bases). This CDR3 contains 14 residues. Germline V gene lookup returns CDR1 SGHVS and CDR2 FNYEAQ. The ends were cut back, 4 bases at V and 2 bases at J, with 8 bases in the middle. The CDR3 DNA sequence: TGTGCCAGCAGCTACGGGGGTAACACCGGGGAGCTGTTTTTT. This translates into CASSYGGNTGELFF. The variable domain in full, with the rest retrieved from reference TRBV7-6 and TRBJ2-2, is GAGVSQSPRYKVTKRGQDVALRCDPISGHVSLYWYRQALGQGPEFLTYFNYEAQQDKSGLPNDRFSAERPEGSISTLTIQRTEQRDSAMYRCASSYGGNTGELFFGEGSRLTVL.

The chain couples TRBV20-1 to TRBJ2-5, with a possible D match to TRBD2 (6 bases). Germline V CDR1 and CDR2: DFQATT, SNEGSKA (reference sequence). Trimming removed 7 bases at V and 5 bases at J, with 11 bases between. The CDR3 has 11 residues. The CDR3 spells CSGRAGETQYF. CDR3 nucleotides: TGCAGTGGGAGGGCTGGCGAGACCCAGTACTTC.

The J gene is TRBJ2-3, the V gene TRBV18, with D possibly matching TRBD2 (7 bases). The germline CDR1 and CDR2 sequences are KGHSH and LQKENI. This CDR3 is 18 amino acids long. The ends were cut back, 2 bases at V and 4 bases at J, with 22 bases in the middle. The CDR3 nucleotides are TGTGCCAGCTCACCATCGGGTTCGGCGGGGGCAGGGTCAGATACGCAGTATTTT. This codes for CASSPSGSAGAGSDTQYF.

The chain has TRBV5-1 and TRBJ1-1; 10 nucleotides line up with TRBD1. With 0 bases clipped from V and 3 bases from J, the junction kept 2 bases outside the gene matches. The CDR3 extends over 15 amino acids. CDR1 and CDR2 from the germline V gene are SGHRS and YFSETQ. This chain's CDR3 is CASSLAGTGDTEAFF. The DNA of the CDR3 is TGCGCCAGCAGCTTGGCCGGGACAGGGGACACTGAAGCTTTCTTT.

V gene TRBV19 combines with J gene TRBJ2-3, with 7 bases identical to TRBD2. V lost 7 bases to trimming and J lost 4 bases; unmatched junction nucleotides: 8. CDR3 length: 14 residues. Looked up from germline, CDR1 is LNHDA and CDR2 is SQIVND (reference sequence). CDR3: CASIGAGEPDTQYF. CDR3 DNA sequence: TGTGCCAGTATCGGGGCGGGGGAGCCAGATACGCAGTATTTT.

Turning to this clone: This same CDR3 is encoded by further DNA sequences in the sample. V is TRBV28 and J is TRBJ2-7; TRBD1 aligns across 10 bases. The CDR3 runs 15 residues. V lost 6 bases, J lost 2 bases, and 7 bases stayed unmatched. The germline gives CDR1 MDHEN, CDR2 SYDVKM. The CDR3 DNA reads TGTGCCAGCAGCCCCCCGGGACAGGGGACCTACGAGCAGTACTTC. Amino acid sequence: CASSPPGQGTYEQYF. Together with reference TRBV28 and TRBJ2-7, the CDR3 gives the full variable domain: DVKVTQSSRYLVKRTGEKVFLECVQDMDHENMFWYRQDPGLGLRLIYFSYDVKMKEKGDIPEGYSVSREKKERFSLILESASTNQTSMYLCASSPPGQGTYEQYFGPGTRLTVT.

CDR3 sequence reads: CASRPLAESYNEQFF. The CDR3 bases are TGTGCCAGCAGGCCACTAGCGGAAAGTTACAATGAGCAGTTCTTC. The rearrangement uses TRBV7-2 and TRBJ2-1; 8 nucleotides match TRBD2. This CDR3 spans 15 amino acids. The ends lost 6 bases at V and 4 bases at J; junction bases unmatched: 8. Per germline, CDR1 SGHTA and CDR2 FQGNSA.

This CDR3 reads CASSLTSGSWYEQYF. In DNA, the CDR3 is TGTGCCAGCAGCTTAACTAGCGGGAGTTGGTACGAGCAGTACTTC. The chain employs TRBV9 and TRBJ2-7; 11 nucleotides agree with TRBD2. The CDR3 covers 15 residues. J gave up 4 bases and V 4 bases, and 7 bases lay outside the gene matches. Germline CDR1 SGDLS, CDR2 YYNGEE.